A selection of T cell receptor beta chains follows, all from one sample in a study of blood T cell repertoires in COVID-19. This table comes from immunoSEQ multiplex PCR, and its TCRdb copy is limited to in-frame clones, with some not included. Of tens of thousands of clones listed, about 85% were seen once; the top ten hold around 3%. Sequencing was done on a sample of peripheral blood. The receptors shown here come from a woman in her forties or fifties with active or convalescent COVID-19. The CDR3 runs from the conserved cysteine through the conserved F or W. The D gene is left open where the match is weak. Rows give clone size only sometimes, using once, few, many, or a class for an expanded clone.

v_call: TRBV27; j_call: TRBJ1-5; clone_size: .; d_call: .; cdr3_aa: CASSDRNQPQHF; cdr3_nt: TGTGCCAGCAGTGACAGGAATCAGCCCCAGCATTTT
v_call: TRBV9; j_call: TRBJ1-3; clone_size: .; d_call: TRBD1; cdr3_aa: CASSVGPTGDGNTIYF; cdr3_nt: TGTGCCAGCAGCGTCGGCCCAACAGGGGACGGAAACACCATATATTTT
v_call: TRBV27; j_call: TRBJ2-7; clone_size: .; d_call: .; cdr3_aa: CASSMAGYEQYF; cdr3_nt: TGTGCCAGCAGTATGGCGGGGTACGAGCAGTACTTC
v_call: TRBV6-6; j_call: TRBJ1-2; clone_size: .; d_call: .; cdr3_aa: CASRSGLSNGYTF; cdr3_nt: TGTGCCAGCAGGTCAGGGTTGTCTAATGGCTACACCTTC
v_call: TRBV7-9; j_call: TRBJ2-7; clone_size: few; d_call: .; cdr3_aa: CASSSAQAPSYEQYF; cdr3_nt: TGTGCCAGCAGCTCCGCCCAGGCCCCGAGCTACGAGCAGTACTTC
v_call: TRBV7-9; j_call: TRBJ1-1; clone_size: once; d_call: TRBD1; cdr3_aa: CASSVRQGGKAFF; cdr3_nt: TGTGCCAGCAGCGTACGACAGGGTGGTAAAGCTTTCTTT
v_call: TRBV14; j_call: TRBJ2-3; clone_size: .; d_call: .; cdr3_aa: CASSLGFPDTQYF; cdr3_nt: TGTGCCAGCAGCCTCGGGTTCCCAGATACGCAGTATTTT
v_call: TRBV12-3/TRBV12-4; j_call: TRBJ1-3; clone_size: .; d_call: .; cdr3_aa: CASSFMGNTIYF; cdr3_nt: TGTGCCAGCAGTTTTATGGGAAACACCATATATTTT
v_call: TRBV2; j_call: TRBJ1-1; clone_size: few; d_call: .; cdr3_aa: CASSGDSVTEAFF; cdr3_nt: TGTGCCAGCTCGGGGGATTCTGTCACTGAAGCTTTCTTT
v_call: TRBV4-3; j_call: TRBJ1-1; clone_size: .; d_call: .; cdr3_aa: CASSQVGSGTEAFF; cdr3_nt: TGCGCCAGCAGCCAAGTCGGGTCGGGGACTGAAGCTTTCTTT
v_call: TRBV12-3/TRBV12-4; j_call: TRBJ1-1; clone_size: .; d_call: .; cdr3_aa: CASSPRQNTEAFF; cdr3_nt: TGTGCCAGCAGTCCCCGACAGAACACTGAAGCTTTCTTT
v_call: TRBV21-1; j_call: TRBJ2-1; clone_size: .; d_call: .; cdr3_aa: CASSKARGTSGYNEQFF; cdr3_nt: TGTGCCAGCAGCAAAGCCCGGGGGACTAGCGGATACAATGAGCAGTTCTTC
v_call: TRBV30; j_call: TRBJ2-2; clone_size: .; d_call: TRBD1; cdr3_aa: CAWRRDSVNTGELFF; cdr3_nt: TGTGCCTGGAGGAGGGACAGCGTGAACACCGGGGAGCTGTTTTTT
v_call: TRBV4-3; j_call: TRBJ2-2; clone_size: few; d_call: TRBD1; cdr3_aa: CASSLTGTGPGELFF; cdr3_nt: TGCGCCAGCAGCCTAACCGGGACAGGGCCCGGGGAGCTGTTTTTT
v_call: TRBV7-3; j_call: TRBJ1-6; clone_size: .; d_call: .; cdr3_aa: CASSPGGQNSPLHF; cdr3_nt: TGTGCCAGCAGCCCCGGGGGGCAGAATTCACCCCTCCACTTT
v_call: TRBV5-5; j_call: TRBJ1-5; clone_size: .; d_call: .; cdr3_aa: CASSPTMGGVNNQPQHF; cdr3_nt: TGTGCCAGCAGCCCCACCATGGGAGGGGTGAACAATCAGCCCCAGCATTTT
v_call: TRBV5-1; j_call: TRBJ1-5; clone_size: few; d_call: .; cdr3_aa: CASSPGQLNQPQHF; cdr3_nt: TGCGCCAGCAGCCCTGGACAGCTCAATCAGCCCCAGCATTTT
v_call: TRBV12-3/TRBV12-4; j_call: TRBJ1-1; clone_size: .; d_call: .; cdr3_aa: CASSSGAFTEAFF; cdr3_nt: TGTGCCAGCAGTTCTGGGGCGTTCACTGAAGCTTTCTTT
v_call: TRBV4-1; j_call: TRBJ2-1; clone_size: .; d_call: TRBD2; cdr3_aa: CASGGTSGYYNEQFF; cdr3_nt: TGCGCCAGCGGGGGGACTAGCGGTTACTACAATGAGCAGTTCTTC
v_call: TRBV6-5; j_call: TRBJ1-2; clone_size: .; d_call: TRBD1; cdr3_aa: CASGLSGTANYGYTF; cdr3_nt: TGTGCCAGCGGACTATCCGGGACAGCTAACTATGGCTATACCTTC
v_call: TRBV19; j_call: TRBJ2-1; clone_size: .; d_call: .; cdr3_aa: CASSSWGAADNEQFF; cdr3_nt: TGTGCCTCCTCGAGTTGGGGAGCCGCGGACAATGAGCAGTTCTTC
v_call: TRBV28; j_call: TRBJ2-7; clone_size: .; d_call: .; cdr3_aa: CASTRVSAGEQYF; cdr3_nt: TGTGCCAGCACCCGAGTCAGCGCGGGGGAGCAGTACTTC
v_call: TRBV3-1/TRBV3-2; j_call: TRBJ1-5; clone_size: .; d_call: TRBD1; cdr3_aa: CASSQDFGQGKQPQHF; cdr3_nt: TGTGCCAGCAGCCAAGATTTCGGACAGGGCAAACAGCCCCAGCATTTT
v_call: TRBV12-3/TRBV12-4; j_call: TRBJ1-1; clone_size: .; d_call: .; cdr3_aa: CASSKQMNTEAFF; cdr3_nt: TGTGCCAGCAGTAAACAGATGAACACTGAAGCTTTCTTT
v_call: TRBV5-1; j_call: TRBJ1-4; clone_size: once; d_call: .; cdr3_aa: CASSPEGRPREKLFF; cdr3_nt: TGCGCCAGCAGCCCGGAGGGTAGGCCGAGGGAAAAACTGTTTTTT
v_call: TRBV11-1; j_call: TRBJ2-1; clone_size: .; d_call: .; cdr3_aa: CASSVLQDEQFF; cdr3_nt: TGTGCCAGCAGCGTCCTTCAGGATGAGCAGTTCTTC
v_call: TRBV7-8; j_call: TRBJ1-1; clone_size: .; d_call: .; cdr3_aa: CASSRTEGDSEAFF; cdr3_nt: TGTGCCAGCAGCCGAACCGAGGGAGATTCTGAAGCTTTCTTT
v_call: TRBV12-3/TRBV12-4; j_call: TRBJ1-1; clone_size: .; d_call: .; cdr3_aa: CASSLGGNTEAFF; cdr3_nt: TGTGCCAGCAGTTTAGGAGGGAACACTGAAGCTTTCTTT
v_call: TRBV18; j_call: TRBJ2-5; clone_size: .; d_call: TRBD1; cdr3_aa: CASSPPTTGGETQYF; cdr3_nt: TGTGCCAGCTCACCACCGACGACAGGGGGAGAGACCCAGTACTTC
v_call: TRBV9; j_call: TRBJ1-2; clone_size: .; d_call: TRBD1; cdr3_aa: CASSLTGGSGYTF; cdr3_nt: TGTGCCAGCAGCCTGACAGGGGGAAGTGGCTACACCTTC
v_call: TRBV5-1; j_call: TRBJ2-1; clone_size: .; d_call: TRBD1; cdr3_aa: CASTPTGGSYNEQFF; cdr3_nt: TGCGCCAGCACCCCCACAGGGGGCTCCTACAATGAGCAGTTCTTC
v_call: TRBV5-1; j_call: TRBJ2-7; clone_size: once; d_call: .; cdr3_aa: CASSLPTDPEQYF; cdr3_nt: TGCGCCAGCAGCCTACCGACAGATCCCGAGCAGTACTTC
v_call: TRBV18; j_call: TRBJ2-7; clone_size: medium-sized; d_call: TRBD2; cdr3_aa: CASSPPGRGGLYEQYF; cdr3_nt: TGTGCCAGCTCACCACCGGGCCGGGGGGGTCTTTACGAGCAGTACTTC
v_call: TRBV7-2; j_call: TRBJ2-7; clone_size: .; d_call: .; cdr3_aa: CASKSWAGPLGEQYF; cdr3_nt: TGTGCCAGTAAATCCTGGGCGGGGCCGCTCGGCGAGCAGTACTTC
v_call: TRBV6-6; j_call: TRBJ2-7; clone_size: many; d_call: TRBD1; cdr3_aa: CASYAGTGGDYEQYF; cdr3_nt: TGTGCCAGTTACGCGGGGACAGGGGGAGACTACGAGCAGTACTTC
v_call: TRBV5-1; j_call: TRBJ2-1; clone_size: .; d_call: .; cdr3_aa: CASSLVSFYNEQFF; cdr3_nt: TGCGCCAGCAGCTTGGTATCTTTTTACAATGAGCAGTTCTTC
v_call: TRBV30; j_call: TRBJ1-6; clone_size: .; d_call: TRBD1; cdr3_aa: CAWSVNLLIRDRVVSPLHF; cdr3_nt: TGTGCCTGGAGTGTGAACCTACTAATCCGGGACAGGGTAGTTTCACCCCTCCACTTT
v_call: TRBV7-3; j_call: TRBJ1-1; clone_size: .; d_call: .; cdr3_aa: CASSSDPGAEAFF; cdr3_nt: TGTGCCAGCAGCTCAGACCCGGGTGCTGAAGCTTTCTTT
v_call: TRBV15; j_call: TRBJ2-3; clone_size: .; d_call: TRBD1; cdr3_aa: CATSGHRGNTQYF; cdr3_nt: TGTGCCACCAGCGGACACAGGGGGAATACGCAGTATTTT
v_call: TRBV25-1; j_call: TRBJ2-2; clone_size: once; d_call: TRBD1; cdr3_aa: CASSKNRGRTGELFF; cdr3_nt: TGTGCCAGCAGTAAAAACAGGGGAAGGACCGGGGAGCTGTTTTTT
v_call: TRBV6-2/TRBV6-3; j_call: TRBJ1-5; clone_size: medium-sized; d_call: TRBD1; cdr3_aa: CASNPQTGSRNQPQHF; cdr3_nt: TGTGCCAGCAACCCACAGACAGGGTCGCGCAATCAGCCCCAGCATTTT
v_call: TRBV4-3; j_call: TRBJ2-1; clone_size: .; d_call: TRBD2; cdr3_aa: CASSPSGGSGDEQFF; cdr3_nt: TGCGCCAGCAGCCCCTCGGGGGGGTCGGGTGATGAGCAGTTCTTC
v_call: TRBV29-1; j_call: TRBJ2-7; clone_size: .; d_call: TRBD2; cdr3_aa: CSVGTSGGLSYEQYF; cdr3_nt: TGCAGCGTTGGGACTAGCGGGGGCCTTTCTTACGAGCAGTACTTC
v_call: TRBV5-8; j_call: TRBJ2-7; clone_size: .; d_call: .; cdr3_aa: CASTLGGAEQYF; cdr3_nt: TGTGCCAGCACCCTGGGGGGGGCCGAGCAGTACTTC
v_call: TRBV6-5; j_call: TRBJ1-5; clone_size: .; d_call: TRBD1; cdr3_aa: CASRRTGGGQPQHF; cdr3_nt: TGTGCCAGCAGACGGACAGGGGGCGGTCAGCCCCAGCATTTT
v_call: TRBV5-1; j_call: TRBJ1-4; clone_size: .; d_call: .; cdr3_aa: CASHPGTGGLNEKLFF; cdr3_nt: TGCGCCAGCCACCCCGGGACGGGGGGATTAAATGAAAAACTGTTTTTT
v_call: TRBV29-1; j_call: TRBJ1-2; clone_size: .; d_call: TRBD1; cdr3_aa: CSVRLSTGLLGYTF; cdr3_nt: TGCAGCGTTAGACTATCGACAGGGCTACTTGGCTACACCTTC